Each of the 14 T cell receptor beta chains below was sequenced from the same sample in a study of vaccination effects on CD4 cells after COVID-19. Viral peptide pool expansion of antigen-specific CD4+ T cells preceded sequencing in the ViraFEST assay. Having been cultured for less than 12 days, the cells underwent CD4+ T cell isolation. The antigens for these receptors are not known. The data were produced by immunoSEQ multiplex PCR, yet TCRdb's version contains in-frame clones alone and is incomplete. The table has about 79,000 clones, 74% seen once. The starting material was CD4+ T cells from PBMCs cultured with HCoV-229E spike peptides, obtained before COVID-19 vaccination. The source is a human donor who received a COVID-19 vaccine.

The chain links TRBV5-1 to TRBJ1-6; D remains ambiguous. Germline V lookup: CDR1 SGHRS, CDR2 YFSETQ. The CDR3 runs 16 residues. V dropped 0 bases and J dropped 0 bases, with 7 bases sitting between them. For the CDR3, the DNA is TGCGCCAGCAGCTTGGTGGGCAGCTCCTATAATTCACCCCTCCACTTT. Its protein product is CASSLVGSSYNSPLHF. Supplemented by reference TRBV5-1 and TRBJ1-6, the full variable domain reads KAGVTQTPRYLIKTRGQQVTLSCSPISGHRSVSWYQQTPGQGLQFLFEYFSETQRNKGNFPGRFSGRQFSNSRSEMNVSTLELGDSALYLCASSLVGSSYNSPLHFGNGTRLTVT.

This clone appeared a single time. The genes are TRBV9 and TRBJ2-1; 7 nucleotides match TRBD1. Germline CDR1 SGDLS, CDR2 YYNGEE. The CDR3 is 17 amino acids. V lost 0 bases and J lost 2; bases outside the gene matches: 8. The CDR3: CASSVAPYRGPYNEQFF. The DNA of the CDR3 is TGTGCCAGCAGCGTAGCTCCGTACAGGGGACCCTACAATGAGCAGTTCTTC.

Remarks on this clone: The sample holds other DNA sequences that translate to the same CDR3. CDR3 sequence: CASRYRLAGGPFKDTQYF. DNA for the CDR3: TGTGCCAGCAGATATAGACTAGCGGGGGGGCCATTCAAAGATACGCAGTATTTT. The V call is TRBV21-1, the J call TRBJ2-3; no check of the table's D call, TRBD2, against the DNA was made. TRBV21-1 is marked as a pseudogene. This CDR3 region has 18 residues.

This clone showed up just a few times. The V gene is TRBV29-1, the J gene TRBJ1-2; TRBD1 is a possible D gene (5 bases). This CDR3 is 14 amino acids long. The germline CDR1 and CDR2 sequences are SQVTM and ANQGSEA. V was shortened by 3 bases and J by 6 bases, with 17 bases between the two germline ends. The CDR3 loop is CSVDRWQGRDGYTF. CDR3 coding DNA: TGCAGCGTTGATAGGTGGCAGGGTAGGGATGGCTACACCTTC.

CDR3 sequence reads: CASSRSSGNTIYF. For the CDR3, the DNA is TGTGCCAGCAGTAGATCTTCTGGAAACACCATATATTTT. J is TRBJ1-3 and V is TRBV2; no clear D. This CDR3 is 13 amino acids long. The germline V and J ends were trimmed by 5 bases and 1 base, with 6 bases remaining between them. Germline values: CDR1 SNHLY, CDR2 FYNNEI.

The table lists this clone with a count of one. The chain joins TRBV9 to TRBJ1-5; no reliable D call. The CDR3 loop spans 15 amino acids. V gave up 0 bases and J gave up 5 bases, with 12 bases separating them. Germline V gives CDR1 SGDLS, CDR2 YYNGEE. Here the CDR3 DNA reads TGTGCCAGCAGCGTAGTTCGGGGTGGCGATCAGCCCCAGCATTTT. Residues: CASSVVRGGDQPQHF.

The V call is TRBV24-1, the J call TRBJ2-1, with TRBD2 matching over 8 bases. CDR1 is KGHDR, CDR2 SFDVKD, per germline. V lost 0 bases to trimming and J lost 9 bases; unmatched junction nucleotides: 12. The CDR3 length is 17 residues. The CDR3 loop is CATSDLGRGRGGTEQFF. CDR3 in DNA: TGTGCCACCAGTGATTTGGGTCGGGGCCGGGGGGGGACTGAGCAGTTCTTC.

V and J are TRBV29-1 and TRBJ1-3; D is unclear. Trimming left V 6 bases short and J 4 bases short, with 16 bases between. The CDR3 extends over 14 amino acids. Germline-derived CDR1 and CDR2 are SQVTM and ANQGSEA. As DNA, the CDR3 is TGCAGCGTAAAAGGTATCGACGGAGGAAACACCATATATTTT. Translating gives CSVKGIDGGNTIYF.

This clone appeared a few times. This rearrangement joins TRBV14 to TRBJ2-2; D remains unclear. From germline, CDR1 is SGHDN and CDR2 FVKESK. V was trimmed by 3 bases and J by 3 bases, leaving 5 bases between them. There are 13 residues in the CDR3. This chain's CDR3 is CASSHGHTGELFF. The DNA for the CDR3 is TGTGCCAGCAGCCACGGTCACACCGGGGAGCTGTTTTTT.

The chain uses TRBV24-1 and TRBJ1-5; 9 bases map to TRBD1. The trim removed 7 bases at V and 0 bases at J, leaving 12 bases unmatched. This CDR3 is 18 amino acids long. Per the germline V gene, CDR1 is KGHDR and CDR2 is SFDVKD. The CDR3 sequence: CATSSGQGGGYSNQPQHF. The DNA for the CDR3 is TGTGCCACCAGCTCGGGACAGGGAGGGGGTTATAGCAATCAGCCCCAGCATTTT.

This clone was recorded a few times. The chain joins TRBV10-3 to TRBJ2-7, with 7 bases lining up with TRBD1. Trimming at V came to 3 bases and at J to 2 bases, leaving 7 bases not matched to a gene. The length of the CDR3 is 15 residues. Germline values: CDR1 ENHRY, CDR2 SYGVKD. CDR3 amino acids: CAISDPGQATYEQYV. The CDR3 DNA reads TGTGCCATCAGTGATCCCGGACAGGCGACCTACGAGCAGTACGTC.

This chain uses TRBV5-1 with TRBJ1-2, with 8 bases that match TRBD1. This CDR3 has 14 amino acids. The V gene's germline CDR1 is SGHRS and CDR2 YFSETQ. V shed 4 bases and J 2 bases; nucleotides not matched to a gene: 4. The CDR3 sequence: CASSEYRGNYGYTF. Here the CDR3 DNA reads TGCGCCAGCAGCGAGTACAGGGGGAACTATGGCTACACCTTC.

This chain connects TRBV6-5 to TRBJ2-1; maybe TRBD2 (5 bases). This CDR3 comprises 13 residues. Germline V CDR1 and CDR2: MNHEY, SVGAGI. Trimming removed 2 bases from V and 8 bases from J, with 10 bases in between. The CDR3 DNA sequence: TGTGCCAGCAGTTACGGGAGAGGTCATGAGCAGTTCTTC. Translation: CASSYGRGHEQFF.

The rearrangement links TRBV6-4 to TRBJ1-5; no clear D. This CDR3 contains 14 residues. CDR1 and CDR2 from the germline V gene are MRHNA and SNTAGT. Trimming took off 9 bases at V and 0 bases at J, with 12 bases between the two ends. The CDR3 loop reads CARPGPYSNQPQHF. The CDR3 coding sequence is TGTGCCAGACCCGGACCTTATAGCAATCAGCCCCAGCATTTT.